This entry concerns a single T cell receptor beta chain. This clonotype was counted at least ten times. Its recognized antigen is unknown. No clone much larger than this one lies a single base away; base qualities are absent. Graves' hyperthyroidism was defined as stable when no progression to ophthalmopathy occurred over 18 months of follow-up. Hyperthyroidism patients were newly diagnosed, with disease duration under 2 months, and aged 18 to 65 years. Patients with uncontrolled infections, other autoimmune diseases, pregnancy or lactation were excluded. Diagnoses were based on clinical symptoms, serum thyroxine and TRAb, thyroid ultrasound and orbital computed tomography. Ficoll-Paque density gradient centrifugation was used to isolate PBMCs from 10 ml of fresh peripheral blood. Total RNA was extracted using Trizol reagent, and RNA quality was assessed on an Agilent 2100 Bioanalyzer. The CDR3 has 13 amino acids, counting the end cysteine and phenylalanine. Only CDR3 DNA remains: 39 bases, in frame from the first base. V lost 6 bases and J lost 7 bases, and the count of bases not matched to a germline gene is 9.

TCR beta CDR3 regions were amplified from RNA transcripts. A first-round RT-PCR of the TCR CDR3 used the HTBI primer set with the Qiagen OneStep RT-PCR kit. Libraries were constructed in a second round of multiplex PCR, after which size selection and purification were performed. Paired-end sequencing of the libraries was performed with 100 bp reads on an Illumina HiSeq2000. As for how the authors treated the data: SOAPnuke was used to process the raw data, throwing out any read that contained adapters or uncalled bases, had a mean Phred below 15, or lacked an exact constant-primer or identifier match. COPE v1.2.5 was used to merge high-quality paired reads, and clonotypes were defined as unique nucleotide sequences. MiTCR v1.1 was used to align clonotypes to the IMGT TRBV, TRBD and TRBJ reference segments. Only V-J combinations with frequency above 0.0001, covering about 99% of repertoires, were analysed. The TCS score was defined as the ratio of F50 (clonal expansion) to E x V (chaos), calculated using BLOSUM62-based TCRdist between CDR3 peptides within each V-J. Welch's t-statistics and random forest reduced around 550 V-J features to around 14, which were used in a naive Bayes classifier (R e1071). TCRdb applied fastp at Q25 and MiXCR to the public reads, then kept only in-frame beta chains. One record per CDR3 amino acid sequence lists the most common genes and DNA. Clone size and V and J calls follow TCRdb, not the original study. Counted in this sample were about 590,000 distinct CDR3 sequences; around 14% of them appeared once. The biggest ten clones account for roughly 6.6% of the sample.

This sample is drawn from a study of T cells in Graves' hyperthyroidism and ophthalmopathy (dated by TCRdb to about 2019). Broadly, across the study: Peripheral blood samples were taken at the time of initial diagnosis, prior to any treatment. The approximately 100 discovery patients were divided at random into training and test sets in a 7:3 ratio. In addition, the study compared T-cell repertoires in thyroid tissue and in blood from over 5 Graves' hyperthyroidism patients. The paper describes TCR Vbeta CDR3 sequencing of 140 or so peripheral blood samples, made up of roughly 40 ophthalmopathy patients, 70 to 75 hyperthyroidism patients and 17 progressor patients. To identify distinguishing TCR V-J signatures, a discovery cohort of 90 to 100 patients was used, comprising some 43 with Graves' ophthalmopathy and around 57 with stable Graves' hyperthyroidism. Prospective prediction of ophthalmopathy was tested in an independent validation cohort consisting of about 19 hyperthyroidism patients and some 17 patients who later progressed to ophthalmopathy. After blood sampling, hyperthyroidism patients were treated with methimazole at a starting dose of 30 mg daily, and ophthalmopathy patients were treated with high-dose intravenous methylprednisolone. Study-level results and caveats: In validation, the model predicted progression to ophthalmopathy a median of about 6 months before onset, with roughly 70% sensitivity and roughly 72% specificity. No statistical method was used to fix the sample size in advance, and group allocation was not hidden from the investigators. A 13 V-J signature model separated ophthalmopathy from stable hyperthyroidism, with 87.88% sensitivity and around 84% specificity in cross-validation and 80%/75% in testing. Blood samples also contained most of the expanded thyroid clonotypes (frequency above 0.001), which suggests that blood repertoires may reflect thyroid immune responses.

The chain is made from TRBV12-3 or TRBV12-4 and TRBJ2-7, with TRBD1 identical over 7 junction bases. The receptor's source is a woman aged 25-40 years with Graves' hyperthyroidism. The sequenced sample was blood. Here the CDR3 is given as CASSPGQNLEQYF. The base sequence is TGTGCCAGCAGCCCGGGACAGAACCTGGAGCAGTACTTC.